A selection of T cell receptor beta chains follows, all from one sample in a study of T-cell memory formation after mild COVID-19. TCRdb reprocessed the 5' RACE reads via MiXCR and lists one record per CDR3 protein. The sample shows 70,000 to 95,000 distinct CDR3 sequences, 9.5% to 15% of them seen only once. Sequencing was performed on PBMCs or a T cell subset sorted from them (not recorded which). The receptors shown here come from a man aged 18 to 35 who had mild COVID-19 (a few samples of this study predate the infection). Cell type and time point are not known. The CDR3 runs from the conserved cysteine through the conserved F or W. The order of the fields is CDR3 length, clone size, D gene, J gene, V gene, CDR3 protein, CDR3 DNA. A D gene is named only where the DNA matches it firmly. Clone size is given for some rows only: seen once, a few or many times, or a class if the clone is expanded.

16,few,NA,TRBJ1-3,TRBV4-3,CASSQGHPISGNTIYF,TGCGCCAGCAGCCAGGGGCACCCTATCTCTGGAAACACCATATATTTT
14,once,NA,TRBJ1-1,TRBV10-3,CAIRGVGLNTEAFF,TGTGCCATCAGGGGGGTAGGGTTGAACACTGAAGCTTTCTTT
13,few,NA,TRBJ2-7,TRBV4-1,CASSHGTTYEQYF,TGCGCCAGCAGCCACGGGACAACCTACGAGCAGTACTTC
11,few,NA,TRBJ1-2,TRBV5-1,CASSSRGGYTF,TGCGCCAGCAGCTCCAGGGGCGGCTACACCTTC
17,NA,NA,TRBJ2-7,TRBV4-3,CASSQVLASVSSYEQYF,TGCGCCAGCAGCCAAGTTCTCGCTTCGGTGAGCTCCTACGAGCAGTACTTC
12,many,NA,TRBJ1-6,TRBV4-1,CASSQERGPLHF,TGCGCCAGCAGCCAAGAGAGGGGACCCCTCCACTTT
12,many,NA,TRBJ2-7,TRBV12-3/TRBV12-4,CASSQSSYEQYF,TGTGCCAGCAGCCAAAGCTCCTACGAGCAGTACTTC
14,few,NA,TRBJ2-3,TRBV29-1,CSVEGGVSTDTQYF,TGCAGCGTTGAAGGTGGGGTCTCCACAGATACGCAGTATTTT
15,many,NA,TRBJ1-5,TRBV5-1,CASSSWGEFGQPQHF,TGCGCCAGCAGCTCGTGGGGGGAATTTGGGCAGCCCCAGCATTTT
13,few,NA,TRBJ2-2,TRBV25-1,CATQGGITGELFF,TGTGCCACCCAAGGGGGGATCACCGGGGAGCTGTTTTTT
16,few,TRBD2,TRBJ2-5,TRBV7-9,CASSPPVGGARETQYF,TGTGCCAGCAGCCCGCCCGTCGGGGGGGCCAGAGAGACCCAGTACTTC
13,NA,NA,TRBJ2-7,TRBV7-9,CASSPRGLYEQYF,TGTGCCAGCAGCCCGAGGGGACTCTACGAGCAGTACTTC
14,NA,TRBD2,TRBJ2-7,TRBV7-6,CASSSAGLAGEQYF,TGTGCCAGCAGCTCAGCGGGACTAGCGGGCGAGCAGTACTTC